This TCR beta chain comes out of a study of cytomegalovirus exposure and HLA in healthy donors. The donors (healthy individuals) were bone marrow donors. CDR1 is SGHDT and CDR2 is YYEEEE in the germline V gene. This CDR3 comprises 18 residues. After removal of 2 bases from V and 0 bases from J, the junction contained 9 bases not matched to a gene. PCR amplification relied on 60 Vbeta primers (plus 13 Jbeta primers). Assay: immunoSEQ multiplex PCR; the TCRdb copy retains only in-frame clones and omits some. The profile covers some 110,000 clones, with over 75% appearing a single time and over 7% taken by the ten largest.

Specimen: PBMCs. V usage is TRBV5-6 and J usage is TRBJ1-1, with TRBD1 matching over 11 bases. This TCR came from a woman aged 40 to 50 in good health and CMV-seropositive. The CDR3: CASSFQWGQGGMNTEAFF. In DNA form, the CDR3 reads TGTGCCAGCAGCTTCCAATGGGGACAGGGGGGGATGAACACTGAAGCTTTCTTT.